Sequencing of this TCR beta chain was carried out in a study of metastatic and nonmetastatic thyroid tumors. Study details: Malignant and benign thyroid patients had repertoires compared in peripheral blood and tumor or nodule tissue. Study results and limitations: Malignant tumors reportedly showed significantly higher TCR beta diversity than benign nodules in both blood and tumor.

Authors' analysis steps: CDR3 differences across clinicopathological groups were used to build a distant-metastasis classifier for papillary thyroid cancer. TCRdb ran MiXCR on the PCR reads. The authors' filters were not applied to this entry. The sample includes roughly 58,000 clones, more than 3.5% of them seen just once. All patients were treatment-naive before thyroid surgery. This clone was seen repeatedly, ten times or more. Its specificity is unknown. The CDR3 loop spans 13 amino acids. The germline V gene encodes CDR1 SNHLY and CDR2 FYNNEI. The V gene lost 4 bases and the J gene lost 5 bases, with 10 bases spanning the gap.

The chain couples TRBV2 to TRBJ2-3; D possibly uses TRBD1 or TRBD2 (5 bases each). Specimen: blood. The receptor's source is a female donor with papillary thyroid cancer or a benign thyroid nodule (not recorded which). Some clones in this sample may be carry-over from other donors' samples. Written as DNA, the CDR3 is TGTGCCAGCAGTGGGGGGTCCGGAGATACGCAGTATTTT. Translation gives CASSGGSGDTQYF.